What follows are 2 T cell receptor beta chains derived from one specimen sequenced in a study of PD-L1 blockade in urothelial cancer. Sample time point: peripheral blood 6 weeks after treatment start. Assay used: immunoSEQ multiplex PCR; TCRdb lists only in-frame clones, some missing. The table lists some 31,000 clones, around 84% of them singletons. The sample consisted of PBMCs, taken around atezolizumab (anti-PD-L1) treatment. Receptor source: a man between 65 and 79 years old with urothelial cancer.

The chain uses TRBV10-3 and TRBJ2-7; TRBD1 is a possible D gene (5 bases). With 0 bases removed from V and 5 bases from J, the gap between germline ends came to 11 bases. Germline V gene lookup returns CDR1 ENHRY and CDR2 SYGVKD. This CDR3 region has 14 residues. This CDR3 is CAISESTGLDEQYF. For the CDR3, the DNA is TGTGCCATCAGTGAGTCAACAGGTCTCGACGAGCAGTACTTC.

This chain uses TRBV19 with TRBJ2-7; 10 bases line up with TRBD2. The CDR3 has 14 amino acids. CDR1 LNHDA and CDR2 SQIVND come from the germline V gene (reference sequence). With 7 bases clipped from V and 5 bases from J, the junction kept 8 bases outside the gene matches. The CDR3 loop reads CASKQLAGDDEQYF. In nucleotides, the CDR3 is TGTGCCAGTAAACAGCTAGCGGGAGATGACGAGCAGTACTTC.